This T cell receptor (beta chain) was captured by sequencing in a study of T cells in women clearing cervical HPV infection. Study-wide results and limits: Cases carried less TRBV6-7 than controls: around 0.11% versus 0.15%.

Trimming at V came to 3 bases and at J to 7 bases, leaving 16 bases not matched to a gene. The CDR3 has 18 residues. Germline CDR1 and CDR2: LNHDA and SQIVND (reference sequence). Clones were read by immunoSEQ multiplex PCR, and TCRdb kept only the in-frame ones, dropping some. The sample includes 20,000 to 25,000 clones. Notes on this clone: The antigen is unknown. Sequencing ends 3 residues short of the CDR3 end; the germline J gene provides the rest.

The sequence was collected from a woman between 18 and 70 years old with a cervical HPV16 infection that either progressed to CIN3+ or cleared (not recorded which). The chain combines TRBV19 with TRBJ2-1; the match to TRBD2 covers 9 bases. Sequencing used blood buffy coat. CDR3 residues: CASSIRASGVVRKNEQFF. Partial CDR3 DNA: TGTGCCAGTAGTATCAGGGCTAGCGGGGTTGTTCGGAAGAATGAG.